The 15 T cell receptor beta chains presented below share a single source sample, sequenced in a study of naive and memory T cell subsets. Two oligonucleotides, mixed equimolar, formed the beta constant-region primer covering TRBC1 and TRBC2. Ligated cDNA was amplified by four rounds of PCR with nested alpha and beta constant-region primers and SP2. A single record per CDR3 protein comes from TCRdb applying MiXCR to the UMI-ligation and nested PCR reads. The data contain approximately 9,300 distinct CDR3 sequences, roughly 5.7% of them seen just once; the ten biggest clones take up 55% to 60%. Sequencing was done on a sample of CD4+ TEMRA cells from blood. Subset reported: effector memory re-expressing CD45RA, CD45RA+ CD27-. The receptor source for this set is a human donor in good health.

At least ten counts were recorded for this clonotype. The chain combines TRBV6-2 or TRBV6-3 with TRBJ2-7, with 8 bases fitting TRBD2. The germline CDR1 and CDR2 sequences are MNHEY and SVGEGT. The CDR3 has 14 amino acids. The junction had 7 bases not matched to a gene; V was cut back by 6 bases and J by 3 bases. This CDR3 reads CASSGLAGHYEQYF. CDR3 DNA: TGTGCCAGCAGCGGGCTAGCGGGCCACTACGAGCAGTACTTC.

The chain recombines TRBV20-1 with TRBJ2-1; D might be TRBD1 or TRBD2, each matching 5 bases. Per the germline V gene, CDR1 is DFQATT and CDR2 is SNEGSKA (reference sequence). This CDR3 has 13 amino acids. Trimming stripped 4 bases from V and 6 bases from J, with 13 bases between. The CDR3 DNA reads as TGCAGTGCTAAATCGGGGCTAATCAATGAGCAGTTCTTC. This sequence encodes CSAKSGLINEQFF.

In this sample, this clonotype turned up many times. The chain employs TRBV19 and TRBJ2-7; 12 bases align to TRBD2. Germline CDR1 reads LNHDA; CDR2 reads SQIVND (reference sequence). With 2 bases clipped from V and 5 bases from J, the junction kept 1 base outside the gene matches. This CDR3 is built from 14 residues. CDR3 loop: CASSILAGGNEQYF. CDR3 coding DNA: TGTGCCAGTAGTATACTAGCGGGAGGGAACGAGCAGTACTTC.

This clonotype was found many times. The gene calls are TRBV9 and TRBJ2-3, with D unresolved. This CDR3 is built from 14 residues. With 4 bases removed from V and 4 bases from J, the gap between germline ends came to 13 bases. Germline assignment: CDR1 SGDLS and CDR2 YYNGEE. CDR3 nucleotides: TGTGCCAGCAGCAGTACGGTCCTGGCAGATACGCAGTATTTT. This gives the protein CASSSTVLADTQYF.

This clonotype was picked up many times. The V call is TRBV29-1, the J call TRBJ1-4; D unclear. The V and J ends lost 5 bases and 8 bases respectively, with 21 bases between them. There are 15 residues in the CDR3. Germline lookup yields CDR1 SQVTM and CDR2 ANQGSEA. CDR3 DNA: TGCAGCGTTACTAAACAAAGTCACCTCGGGGAAAAACTGTTTTTT. This sequence encodes CSVTKQSHLGEKLFF.

This clonotype was counted at least ten times. V is TRBV11-2 and J is TRBJ1-5; 9 nucleotides align to TRBD1. The V gene's germline CDR1 is SGHAT and CDR2 FQNNGV. The CDR3 is made up of 18 amino acids. Trimming removed 5 bases from V and 3 bases from J; junction bases left unmatched: 14. CDR3 nucleotide sequence: TGTGCCAGCAGCCCGGGGCTGGTGGGACAGGGCAACAATCAGCCCCAGCATTTT. Amino acids: CASSPGLVGQGNNQPQHF.

This clonotype appeared a few times. The J gene is TRBJ1-6, the V gene TRBV6-5; no firm D call. Trimming stripped 6 bases from V and 9 bases from J, with 18 bases between. The CDR3 sequence is 15 residues long. Germline values: CDR1 MNHEY, CDR2 SVGAGI. The CDR3 DNA is TGTGCCAGCAGCCCACCGCGGGGTTTAGGTTCACCCCTCCACTTT. Amino acids: CASSPPRGLGSPLHF.

This clonotype appeared many times. V is TRBV10-3 and J is TRBJ2-3, with TRBD2 matching over 7 bases. The J segment lost 0 bases and the V segment lost 5 bases, leaving 2 bases of the junction unmatched. Germline CDR1 is ENHRY and CDR2 is SYGVKD. CDR3 length equals 14 residues. DNA for the CDR3: TGTGCCATCAGTCCGGGACTAAGCACAGATACGCAGTATTTT. Protein sequence: CAISPGLSTDTQYF.

This clonotype was seen more than once but under ten times. The V call is TRBV5-1, the J call TRBJ2-1; D is possibly TRBD2 (6 bases). The germline V gene has CDR1 SGHRS and CDR2 YFSETQ. Trimming pared 6 bases from V and 0 bases from J, leaving 16 bases between. This CDR3 is 16 amino acids long. The CDR3 spells CASKIGDLSSYNEQFF. DNA for the CDR3: TGCGCCAGCAAAATAGGGGACTTGAGCTCCTACAATGAGCAGTTCTTC.

The genes are TRBV12-3 or TRBV12-4 and TRBJ1-1, with unresolved D. The V and J ends lost 5 bases and 2 bases respectively, with 12 bases between them. CDR3 length: 14 amino acids. For the CDR3, the DNA is TGTGCCAGCAGTGCTCGGACGGCAAACACTGAAGCTTTCTTT. Protein: CASSARTANTEAFF.

V is TRBV28 and J is TRBJ1-1; D gene ambiguous. Germline V gives CDR1 MDHEN, CDR2 SYDVKM. The CDR3 totals 14 residues. V was cut by 2 bases and J by 6 bases, with 13 bases left in between. The CDR3 loop reads CASSLGKPEPEAFF. CDR3 coding DNA: TGTGCCAGCAGTTTAGGTAAGCCCGAGCCTGAAGCTTTCTTT.

There are a few counts of this clonotype. This chain connects TRBV7-9 to TRBJ2-7; no clear D. The CDR3 has 13 amino acids. Per germline, CDR1 SEHNR and CDR2 FQNEAQ (reference sequence). Trimming shortened V by 1 base and J by 3 bases, and 7 bases separated the two germline ends. CDR3 coding DNA: TGTGCCAGCAGCTTAGGCAGTCTCTACGAGCAGTACTTC. Amino acid sequence: CASSLGSLYEQYF.

V is TRBV14 and J is TRBJ1-2; D gene uncertain. Germline V lookup: CDR1 SGHDN, CDR2 FVKESK. The CDR3 contains 13 residues. The V gene lost 2 bases and the J gene lost 1 base, with 5 bases spanning the gap. The CDR3: CASSQRVNYGYTF. DNA for the CDR3: TGTGCCAGCAGCCAACGAGTTAACTATGGCTACACCTTC.

This clonotype was counted only a few times. V and J are TRBV6-6 and TRBJ2-1; no definite D call. The CDR3 extends over 13 amino acids. Germline-derived CDR1 and CDR2 are MNHNY and SVGAGI (reference sequence). V was shortened by 0 bases and J by 6 bases, with 6 bases between the two germline ends. The CDR3 nucleotides read TGTGCCAGCAGTTACTCTTCAGTCAATGAGCAGTTCTTC. The encoded protein is CASSYSSVNEQFF.

This sequence joins TRBV11-1 and TRBJ2-1; the D is unclear. This CDR3 contains 16 residues. The V and J ends lost 1 base and 3 bases respectively, with 13 bases between them. The germline gives CDR1 SGHAT, CDR2 FQDESV (reference sequence). The CDR3 spells CASSLELVPGYNEQFF. The CDR3 nucleotides read TGTGCCAGCAGCTTAGAGTTGGTCCCAGGCTACAATGAGCAGTTCTTC.